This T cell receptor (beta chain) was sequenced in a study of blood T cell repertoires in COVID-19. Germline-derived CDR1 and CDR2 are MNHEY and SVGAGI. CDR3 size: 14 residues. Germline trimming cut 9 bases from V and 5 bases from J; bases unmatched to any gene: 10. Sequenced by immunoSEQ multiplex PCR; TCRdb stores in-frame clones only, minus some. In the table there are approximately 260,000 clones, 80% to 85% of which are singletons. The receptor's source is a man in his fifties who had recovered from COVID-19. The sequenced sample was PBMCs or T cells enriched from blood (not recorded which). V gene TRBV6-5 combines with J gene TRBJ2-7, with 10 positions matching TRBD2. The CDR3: CASVLGTSDNEQYF. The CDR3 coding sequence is TGTGCCAGTGTACTCGGGACTAGCGACAACGAGCAGTACTTC.